The 7 T cell receptor beta chains in this list originate from one sample, sequenced in a study of cytomegalovirus exposure and HLA in healthy donors. 13 Jbeta primers and 60 Vbeta primers were used for the PCR. Sequencing was performed with immunoSEQ multiplex PCR; in TCRdb, only in-frame clones are kept and a portion is missing. The table records 130,000 or so clones, about 73% of them present only once. Specimen: PBMCs. The receptors here all came from a woman aged 40 to 50 in good health and CMV-seropositive.

The J gene is TRBJ2-7, the V gene TRBV27, with D tentatively TRBD1 (5 bases). With 3 bases removed from V and 0 bases from J, the gap between germline ends came to 9 bases. CDR1 is MNHEY and CDR2 is SMNVEV in the germline V gene (reference sequence). The CDR3 contains 14 residues. CDR3 nucleotide sequence: TGTGCCAGCAGTTTTAAGGACACCTCCTACGAGCAGTACTTC. Translating it yields CASSFKDTSYEQYF.

This clone was observed a few times. Compared with germline, one end of the junction differs, possibly owing to a read error. The genes are TRBV30 and TRBJ2-5; 10 nucleotides align to TRBD2. This CDR3 spans 15 amino acids. Germline CDR1 and CDR2: GTSNPN and SVGIG (reference sequence). Written as DNA, the CDR3 is TGTGCCTGGAGTAGCGGGGGGGCCGGTCAAGGGACCCAGTACTTC. It is translated as CAWSSGGAGQGTQYF. The whole variable domain, filled in from reference TRBV30 and TRBJ2-5, reads SQTIHQWPATLVQPVGSPLSLECTVEGTSNPNLYWYRQAAGRGLQLLFYSVGIGQISSEVPQNLSASRPQDRQFILSSKKLLLSDSGFYLCAWSSGGAGQGTQYFGPGTRLLVL.

This sequence joins TRBV18 and TRBJ1-6; no definite D call. This CDR3 is 15 amino acids long. Germline lookup yields CDR1 KGHSH and CDR2 LQKENI. V gave up 2 bases and J gave up 10 bases, with 15 bases separating them. The CDR3 loop reads CASSPSGSLRSPLHF. CDR3 in DNA: TGTGCCAGCTCACCATCCGGCTCTTTGAGGTCACCCCTCCACTTT. Full variable domain (outside the CDR3, taken from reference TRBV18 and TRBJ1-6): NAGVMQNPRHLVRRRGQEARLRCSPMKGHSHVYWYRQLPEEGLKFMVYLQKENIIDESGMPKERFSAEFPKEGPSILRIQQVVRGDSAAYFCASSPSGSLRSPLHFGNGTRLTVT.

This clone was seen a handful of times. The chain combines TRBV7-2 with TRBJ1-6; unclear D gene. Trimming shortened V by 4 bases and J by 0 bases, and 10 bases separated the two germline ends. The CDR3 spans 16 residues. Germline CDR1 SGHTA, CDR2 FQGNSA. DNA for the CDR3: TGTGCCAGCAGCTGGACTGGGAGCTCCTATAATTCACCCCTCCACTTT. Translated: CASSWTGSSYNSPLHF.

The V call is TRBV19, the J call TRBJ1-3; D uncertain. CDR1 is LNHDA, CDR2 SQIVND, per germline (reference sequence). The length of the CDR3 is 14 residues. Trimming removed 7 bases at V and 5 bases at J, with 15 bases between. The CDR3 DNA reads as TGTGCCAGTACCGTGGTCGGGGTCAGAAACACCATATATTTT. Translating gives CASTVVGVRNTIYF.

This sequence joins TRBV6-5 and TRBJ1-1; TRBD1 matches 7 bases. V trimming: 6 bases; J trimming: 7 bases; junction bases outside the gene matches: 8. This CDR3 comprises 13 residues. From germline, CDR1 is MNHEY and CDR2 SVGAGI. CDR3: CASRYRGINEAFF. Here the CDR3 DNA reads TGTGCCAGCAGGTACAGGGGAATAAATGAAGCTTTCTTT.

The V call is TRBV9, the J call TRBJ1-4; 9 bases line up with TRBD1. The CDR3 has 17 amino acids. Per the germline V gene, CDR1 is SGDLS and CDR2 is YYNGEE. V was pared by 0 bases and J by 2 bases, with 5 bases of the junction left unmatched. CDR3 coding DNA: TGTGCCAGCAGCGTAGGACAGGGGGAGGCGACTAATGAAAAACTGTTTTTT. Amino acid sequence: CASSVGQGEATNEKLFF.